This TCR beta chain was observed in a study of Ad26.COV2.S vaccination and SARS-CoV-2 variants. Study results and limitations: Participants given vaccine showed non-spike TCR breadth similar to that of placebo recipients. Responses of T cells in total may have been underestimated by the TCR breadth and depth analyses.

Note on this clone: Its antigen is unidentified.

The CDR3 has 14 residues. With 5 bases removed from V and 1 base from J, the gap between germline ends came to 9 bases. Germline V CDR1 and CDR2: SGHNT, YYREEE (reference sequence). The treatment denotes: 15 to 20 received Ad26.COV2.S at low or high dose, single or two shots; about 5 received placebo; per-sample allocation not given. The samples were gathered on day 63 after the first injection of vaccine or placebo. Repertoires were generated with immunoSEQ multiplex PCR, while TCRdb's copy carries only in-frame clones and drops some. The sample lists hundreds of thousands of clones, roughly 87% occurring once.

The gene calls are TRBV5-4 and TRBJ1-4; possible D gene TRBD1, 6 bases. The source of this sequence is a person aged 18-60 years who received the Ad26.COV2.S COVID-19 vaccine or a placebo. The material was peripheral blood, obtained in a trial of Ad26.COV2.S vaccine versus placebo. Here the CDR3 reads CASSLRGTNEKLFF. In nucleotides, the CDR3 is TGTGCCAGCAGTCTCAGGGGAACTAATGAAAAACTGTTTTTT.